Presented here are 16 T cell receptor beta chains from one specimen sequenced in a study of T-cell reconstitution after alpha-beta-depleted transplantation in children. Researchers prepared the TCRbeta library using unique molecular identifiers, the study reports. TCRdb reprocessed the PCR reads via MiXCR and lists one record per CDR3 protein. The sample has 200,000 to 250,000 distinct CDR3 sequences, approximately 8% seen once. The sample in question was PBMCs, mostly from graft donor cells, obtained 180 days after TCRalphabeta/CD19-depleted stem cell transplant. These receptors originate from a male patient under 18 who had a stem cell transplant for acute lymphoblastic leukemia, so the T cells may come from the graft donor.

This clonotype was detected many times. This chain uses TRBV9 with TRBJ2-1, with D perhaps matching TRBD2 (6 bases). Germline V CDR1 and CDR2: SGDLS, YYNGEE. The V and J ends lost 0 bases and 0 bases respectively, with 10 bases between them. There are 16 residues in the CDR3. The CDR3 here is CASSVEAGISYNEQFF. The CDR3 DNA reads as TGTGCCAGCAGCGTAGAGGCGGGGATCTCCTACAATGAGCAGTTCTTC.

This clonotype was counted a few times. The J gene is TRBJ2-3, the V gene TRBV20-1; 10 nucleotides match TRBD2. The CDR3 length is 14 residues. CDR1 is DFQATT and CDR2 is SNEGSKA in the germline V gene (reference sequence). V was pared by 6 bases and J by 7 bases, with 10 bases of the junction left unmatched. The CDR3 sequence: CSAPERGGRNTQYF. Written as DNA, the CDR3 is TGCAGTGCCCCAGAGCGGGGGGGCCGTAATACGCAGTATTTT.

This clonotype was found once. The chain employs TRBV12-3 or TRBV12-4 and TRBJ1-2, with D perhaps TRBD1 (5 bases). The CDR3 contains 19 residues. V lost 11 bases and J 0 bases, leaving 31 bases between the germline ends. The CDR3 here is CAFSFRSRDRVIANYGYTF. The CDR3 DNA is TGTGCCTTCAGTTTTAGATCACGGGACCGCGTAATCGCTAACTATGGCTACACCTTC.

This clonotype showed up many times. The gene calls are TRBV5-5 and TRBJ1-6, with 7 bases fitting TRBD1. The CDR3 is 16 residues long. CDR1 and CDR2 from the germline V gene are SGHKS and YYEKEE (reference sequence). Trimming took 5 bases from V and 0 from J; bases not matched to a gene: 5. The CDR3: CASRQDRASYNSPLHF. CDR3 sequence (DNA): TGTGCCAGCAGACAAGACAGGGCCTCCTATAATTCACCCCTCCACTTT.

This clonotype was counted many times. The J gene is TRBJ2-1, the V gene TRBV28; no clear D. CDR1 is MDHEN, CDR2 SYDVKM, per germline. Trimming stripped 2 bases from V and 6 bases from J, with 8 bases between. The CDR3 runs 13 residues. Here the CDR3 reads CASSLLCGNEQFF. CDR3 DNA sequence: TGTGCCAGCAGTTTACTTTGCGGCAATGAGCAGTTCTTC.

This clonotype came up many times. One end of the junction is discordant with germline, which a read error may explain. CDR3 sequence reads: CASRQDRHTYNEQFF. The CDR3 DNA sequence: TGTGCCAGCAGACAAGACCGGCACACATACAATGAGCAGTTTTTC. V and J are TRBV7-9 and TRBJ2-1; D is undetermined. This CDR3 is built from 15 residues. Germline CDR1 SEHNR, CDR2 FQNEAQ (reference sequence).

This clonotype was seen many times. The chain has TRBV3-1 and TRBJ2-1, with 7 bases aligning to TRBD2. This CDR3 spans 15 amino acids. Unmatched junction bases numbered 8, after V lost 5 bases and J lost 4 bases. Per germline, CDR1 LGHDT and CDR2 YNNKEL (reference sequence). The CDR3 DNA is TGTGCCAGCAGCGACACTCTAGCGGAGTACAATGAGCAGTTCTTC. It is translated as CASSDTLAEYNEQFF.

The sample holds many counts of this clonotype. V and J are TRBV25-1 and TRBJ2-7; D is possibly TRBD1 (5 bases). V lost 8 bases and J 7 bases, leaving 15 bases between the germline ends. Germline CDR1 and CDR2: MGHDK and SYGVNS. The length of the CDR3 is 12 residues. This CDR3 reads CASGTGTWEQYF. DNA for the CDR3: TGTGCCAGCGGAACAGGAACGTGGGAGCAGTACTTC.

Concerning this clonotype: Relative to the germline gene, one junction end is altered; a read error may explain this. CDR3 sequence reads: CASSFPPTYNDQFF. The CDR3 DNA sequence: TGTGCCAGCAGTTTTCCTCCTACCTACAATGACCAGTTCTTC. This rearrangement joins TRBV27 to TRBJ2-1; no reliable D call. CDR3 size: 14 residues. The V gene's germline CDR1 is MNHEY and CDR2 SMNVEV (reference sequence).

This clonotype was seen ten or more times. The chain joins TRBV12-3 or TRBV12-4 to TRBJ1-1; D is perhaps TRBD1 (6 bases). This CDR3 is built from 13 residues. Trimming left V 5 bases short and J 5 bases short, with 12 bases between. Here the CDR3 DNA reads TGTGCCAGCAGTAGAAAAGGGGGTACTGAAGCTTTCTTT. This sequence encodes CASSRKGGTEAFF.

In this sample, this clonotype turned up many times. The J gene is TRBJ2-5, the V gene TRBV5-1, with 9 bases matching TRBD2. Trimming removed 2 bases from V and 5 bases from J; junction bases left unmatched: 4. The CDR3 consists of 14 residues. CDR1 SGHRS and CDR2 YFSETQ come from the germline V gene. The CDR3 here is CASSFTREGETQYF. The CDR3 region has the DNA TGCGCCAGCAGCTTTACGCGGGAGGGGGAGACCCAGTACTTC.

The V gene is TRBV19, the J gene TRBJ1-5; TRBD1 is a possible D gene (5 bases). CDR3 length equals 14 residues. Germline values: CDR1 LNHDA, CDR2 SQIVND (reference sequence). The V gene lost 7 bases and the J gene lost 0 bases, with 10 bases spanning the gap. In DNA, the CDR3 is TGTGCCAGTAAGTCAGGGTATAGCAATCAGCCCCAGCATTTT. Amino acid sequence: CASKSGYSNQPQHF.

Of note for this clonotype: This clone may be a read error of a much larger clone one base away. V and J are TRBV27 and TRBJ1-2, with D tentatively TRBD1 (5 bases). This CDR3 comprises 14 residues. Looked up from germline, CDR1 is MNHEY and CDR2 is SMNVEV (reference sequence). CDR3 region: CASSLTAGPYRYTF. The CDR3 bases are TGTGCCAGCAGCTTGACCGCGGGACCCTATCGCTACACCTTC.

This clonotype was picked up many times. The chain links TRBV5-6 to TRBJ1-2; TRBD1 is a possible D gene (5 bases). Between the trimmed V and J ends, which lost 0 bases and 3 bases, there was a span of 15 bases. Germline-derived CDR1 and CDR2 are SGHDT and YYEEEE. The CDR3 length is 16 residues. The chain's CDR3 is CASSLGGDRPYYGYTF. The DNA for the CDR3 is TGTGCCAGCAGCTTGGGAGGGGACCGCCCTTACTATGGCTACACCTTC.

There are many counts of this clonotype. In nucleotides, the CDR3 is TGTGCCAGCTCACCACTGGGCAGCAGTTTGAACACTGAAGCTTTCTTT. Its protein is CASSPLGSSLNTEAFF. J is TRBJ1-1 and V is TRBV18; no firm D call. The germline V gene encodes CDR1 KGHSH and CDR2 LQKENI. Trimming removed 1 base at V and 0 bases at J, with 12 bases between. The CDR3 length is 16 residues.

This clonotype was recorded at least ten times. The gene calls are TRBV3-1 and TRBJ2-2; TRBD2 matches at 13 bases. With 1 base clipped from V and 0 bases from J, the junction kept 8 bases outside the gene matches. This CDR3 is 20 amino acids long. From germline, CDR1 is LGHDT and CDR2 YNNKEL (reference sequence). The CDR3 coding sequence is TGTGCCAGCAGCCAAGGGCCGACTAGCGGGAGGCTTTCGAACACCGGGGAGCTGTTTTTT. Protein product: CASSQGPTSGRLSNTGELFF.